This T cell receptor beta chain was observed in a study of regulatory T cells in long-lasting Graves disease. In the study overall: The study enrolled newly diagnosed Graves' patients on antithyroid drugs under 3 months.

The time point is: newly diagnosed GD, antithyroid drugs for less than 3 months. Researchers made the TCR library from RNA that was extracted from PBMCs. Patients with Graves' disease were diagnosed by American Thyroid Association guidelines. To note about this clonotype: Its matching antigen is unknown.

In building TCR beta libraries, iRepertoire HTBI primers were used together with Arm-PCR of CDR3 regions. TCRdb analysed the multiplex PCR reads with MiXCR anew, one entry per CDR3 protein. The sample has 200,000 to 300,000 distinct CDR3 sequences; 20% to 25% are singletons. The CDR3 runs to 15 residues. CDR1 and CDR2 from the germline V gene are SGHVS and FQNEAQ. Trimming took 0 bases from V and 2 from J, leaving 11 bases between them. Whole-study results and caveats: What was studied was peripheral blood only, and not thyroid tissue. Persistent Graves' patients showed less TCR diversity than newly diagnosed patients showed.

The origin of this receptor is a female donor with Graves disease. The sample here was peripheral blood mononuclear cells (PBMCs), taken at new diagnosis, from a patient treated with antithyroid drugs. The V and J genes are TRBV7-8 and TRBJ2-7; D is tentatively TRBD1 or TRBD2 (5 bases each). CDR3 amino acids: CASSLAGTAAYEQYF. CDR3 nucleotide sequence: TGTGCCAGCAGCTTAGCCGGGACCGCTGCCTACGAGCAGTACTTC. Variable domain in full (rest from reference TRBV7-8 and TRBJ2-7): GAGVSQSPRYKVAKRGQDVALRCDPISGHVSLFWYQQALGQGPEFLTYFQNEAQLDKSGLPSDRFFAERPEGSVSTLKIQRTQQEDSAVYLCASSLAGTAAYEQYFGPGTRLTVT.